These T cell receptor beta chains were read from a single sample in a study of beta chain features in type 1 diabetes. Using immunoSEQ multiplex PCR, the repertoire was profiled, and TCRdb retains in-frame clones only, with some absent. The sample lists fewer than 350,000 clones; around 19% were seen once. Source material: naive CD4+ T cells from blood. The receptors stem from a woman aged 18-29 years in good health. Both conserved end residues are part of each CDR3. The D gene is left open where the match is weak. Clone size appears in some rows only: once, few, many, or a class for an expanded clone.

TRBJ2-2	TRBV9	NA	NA	TGTGCCAGCAGCGCTGCCGGGTGGGGGGACACCGGGGAGCTGTTTTTT	CASSAAGWGDTGELFF
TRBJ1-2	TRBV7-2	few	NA	TGTGCCAGCAGCTTAGGGGCGGGCAATAACTATGGCTACACCTTC	CASSLGAGNNYGYTF
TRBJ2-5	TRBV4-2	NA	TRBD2	TGTGCCAGCAGCCAAGATTTAGCGGGAGGGGAGGAGACCCAGTACTTC	CASSQDLAGGEETQYF
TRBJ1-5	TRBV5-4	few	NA	TGTGCCAGCCGCAGGCGGCCCCAGCATTTT	CASRRRPQHF
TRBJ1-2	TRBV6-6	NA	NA	TGTGCCAGCAGTTACTCAGGGGGTCATGGCTACACCTTC	CASSYSGGHGYTF
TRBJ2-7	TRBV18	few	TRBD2	TGTGCCAGCTCACCACGGGGACTAGCGGGGAGCTACGAGCAGTACTTC	CASSPRGLAGSYEQYF
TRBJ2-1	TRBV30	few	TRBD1	TGTGCCTGGAGTGCAGGGGGCGATGAGCAGTTCTTC	CAWSAGGDEQFF
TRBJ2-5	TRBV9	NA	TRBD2	TGTGCCAGCAGCCGAGGAACTAGCGGGTTTCAAGAGACCCAGTACTTC	CASSRGTSGFQETQYF
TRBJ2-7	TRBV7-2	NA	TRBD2	TGTGCCAGCAGCATGGGACTAGCGGGGAGCGGGGGGCAGTACTTC	CASSMGLAGSGGQYF
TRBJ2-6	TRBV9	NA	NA	TGTGCCAGCAGCGTCCAAGGGGCGGGGGGGGCCAACGTCCTGACTTTC	CASSVQGAGGANVLTF
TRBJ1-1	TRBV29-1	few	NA	TGCAGCGGACTACCGGGACACCTGAACACTGAAGCTTTCTTT	CSGLPGHLNTEAFF
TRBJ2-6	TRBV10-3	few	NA	TGTGCCATCAGACAGCAATCTGGGGCCAACGTCCTGACTTTC	CAIRQQSGANVLTF
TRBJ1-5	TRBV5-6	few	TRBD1	TGTGCCAGCAGCTTGATTACAGGGGATCAGCCCCAGCATTTT	CASSLITGDQPQHF
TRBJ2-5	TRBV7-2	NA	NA	TGTGCCAGCAGCTCCCCTCGGGGAGACCAAGAGACCCAGTACTTC	CASSSPRGDQETQYF